This TCR beta chain appears in the sequencing data of a study of T cell responses to AZD1222 COVID-19 vaccine. The study, taken as a whole, reports: Two AZD1222 doses significantly raised spike-specific TCR breadth and depth over controls.

The length of the CDR3 is 17 residues. With V trimmed by 0 bases and J by 4 bases, 6 bases remained unmatched. Germline V gene data show CDR1 as SGDLS and CDR2 as YYNGEE. As concerns this clone: What it binds is unknown.

The assay was immunoSEQ multiplex PCR, and TCRdb's table has in-frame clones only and misses some. The sample includes 100,000 to 150,000 clones, roughly 90% of them seen just once. The V and J genes are TRBV9 and TRBJ2-2; 10 bases align to TRBD1. This sequence was found in an adult in good health. The source material was peripheral blood, sampled on day 0 of AZD1222 vaccination. CDR3 in amino acids: CASSVARDRGFTGELFF. CDR3 sequence (DNA): TGTGCCAGCAGCGTAGCTAGGGACAGGGGATTCACCGGGGAGCTGTTTTTT. Looking up the rest from reference TRBV9 and TRBJ2-2 gives the full variable domain: DSGVTQTPKHLITATGQRVTLRCSPRSGDLSVYWYQQSLDQGLQFLIQYYNGEERAKGNILERFSAQQFPDLHSELNLSSLELGDSALYFCASSVARDRGFTGELFFGEGSRLTVL.